One T cell receptor beta chain is described in this entry. In the original analysis: Reference gene primers were amplified, and this amplification served to estimate nucleated cell counts. Some clones are missing from TCRdb's copy, which holds only in-frame ones; the method was immunoSEQ multiplex PCR. The DNA gave D and trimming, while V, J and clone size come from that table. The sample has about 170,000 clones; 83% are singletons. This specimen belongs to a study of blood T cell repertoires in COVID-19. For the study at large: Sites in the United States, Italy and Spain provided acute and convalescent COVID-19 samples.

The V gene's germline CDR1 is MNHNY and CDR2 SVGAGI (reference sequence). This CDR3 comprises 11 residues. V was pared by 2 bases and J by 7 bases, with 3 bases between. Sequenced material: peripheral blood. V is TRBV6-6 and J is TRBJ1-3; no reliable D call. The receptor's source is a woman aged 80 or over with acute or convalescent COVID-19. The CDR3 coding sequence is TGTGCCAGCAGTTACCAGAACACCATATATTTT. Protein: CASSYQNTIYF.